This section outlines one TCR beta chain sequence together with its context. This specimen belongs to a study of blood T cell repertoires in COVID-19. In the study overall: COVID-19 samples from acute and convalescent phases originated in the United States, Italy and Spain. PBMCs, B-cell-depleted T cells, or T cells provided the cDNA or gDNA that made up the material.

Cohort assignment relied on participant-reported clinical history. Here immunoSEQ multiplex PCR was the method, and the copy in TCRdb shows in-frame clones only, minus some. The sample has 400,000 to 550,000 clones, nearly 90% seen once. This CDR3 has 13 residues. V gave up 3 bases and J gave up 8 bases; unmatched junction bases: 7. Germline lookup yields CDR1 SGHRS and CDR2 YFSETQ. Source material: PBMCs or T cells enriched from blood (not recorded which). This rearrangement joins TRBV5-1 to TRBJ1-2; 7 bases match TRBD1. The clonotype was recovered from a young woman with acute COVID-19. DNA of the CDR3: TGCGCCAGCAGCTCGGGACAGCCGAAAGGCTACACCTTC. As protein: CASSSGQPKGYTF. Full variable domain (remainder filled in from reference TRBV5-1 and TRBJ1-2): KAGVTQTPRYLIKTRGQQVTLSCSPISGHRSVSWYQQTPGQGLQFLFEYFSETQRNKGNFPGRFSGRQFSNSRSEMNVSTLELGDSALYLCASSSGQPKGYTFGSGTRLTVV.